This TCR beta chain was identified in a study of cytomegalovirus exposure and HLA in healthy donors. Study outcomes and limitations: Other equally common chains were less clonally expanded than HLA-associated TCR beta chains, a later analysis showed. The study had only CMV serostatus as immune exposure information.

The primer mix had 60 Vbeta and 13 Jbeta primers. Measured with immunoSEQ multiplex PCR; TCRdb has only the in-frame clones, and not every one. The repertoire holds around 150,000 clones, with around 81% as singletons. Germline V CDR1 and CDR2: MDHEN, SYDVKM. The CDR3 covers 13 residues. With 6 bases removed from V and 5 bases from J, the gap between germline ends came to 13 bases. As for this clone: Its antigen is not known.

Input material: PBMCs. This clonotype originated in a man aged 45 to 65 in good health and CMV-seronegative. The chain recombines TRBV28 with TRBJ2-5, with D tentatively TRBD1 (5 bases). The CDR3 coding sequence is TGTGCCAGCAGCCGCCAGGGTTGGGAGACCCAGTACTTC. Its translation is CASSRQGWETQYF.